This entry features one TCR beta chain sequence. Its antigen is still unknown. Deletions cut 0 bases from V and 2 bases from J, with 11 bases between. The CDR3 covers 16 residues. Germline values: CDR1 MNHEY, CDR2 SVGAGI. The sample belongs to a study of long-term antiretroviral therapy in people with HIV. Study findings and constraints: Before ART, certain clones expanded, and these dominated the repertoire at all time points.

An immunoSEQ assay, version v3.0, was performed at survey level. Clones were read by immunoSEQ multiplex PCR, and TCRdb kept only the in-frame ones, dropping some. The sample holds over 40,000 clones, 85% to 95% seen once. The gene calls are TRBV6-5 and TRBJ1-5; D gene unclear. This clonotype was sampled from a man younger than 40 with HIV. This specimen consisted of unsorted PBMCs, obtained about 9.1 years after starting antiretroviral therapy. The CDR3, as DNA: TGTGCCAGCAGTTACTCGAAACAGAGCGGCAATCAGCCCCAGCATTTT. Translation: CASSYSKQSGNQPQHF.